This record looks at one TCR beta chain sequence and its context. V was pared by 6 bases and J by 5 bases, with 17 bases between. The CDR3 is 14 amino acids. From germline, CDR1 is MDHEN and CDR2 SYDVKM. Reverse transcription of roughly 0.5 to 1 ug RNA was carried out with random hexamers. Multiplex immunoSEQ PCR targeted 54 Vbeta and 13 Jbeta TCR beta segments. TCRdb re-called the immunoSEQ multiplex PCR reads with MiXCR, one entry per CDR3 protein. The profile shows about 130,000 distinct CDR3 sequences, roughly 96% of them singletons. FACS was used to enrich TEMRA cells, whereas the CD8+ and CD4+ T cells were obtained by negative isolation. These data come from a study of CD8 T cells in Susac syndrome.

This clonotype was sampled from a human donor in good health. V is TRBV28 and J is TRBJ2-7; D gene unclear. What was sequenced was CD4+ T cells from PBMCs. The CDR3 nucleotides read TGTGCCAGCAGCCCTAGGGCCCCAGTCGACGAGCAGTACTTC. It is translated as CASSPRAPVDEQYF.